The 23 T cell receptor beta chains below all came from one sample that was sequenced in a study of regulatory T cells in long-lasting Graves disease. Researchers made TCR beta libraries by using iRepertoire HTBI primers and running Arm-PCR on CDR3 regions. Using its own MiXCR run on the multiplex PCR reads, TCRdb lists one record per CDR3 protein. The sample holds approximately 290,000 distinct CDR3 sequences, roughly a fifth seen once. Indicated time point: persistent/refractory GD, antithyroid drugs over 5 years with positive TRAb. PBMC-extracted RNA yielded the TCR library. Sample: peripheral blood mononuclear cells (PBMCs), taken when the disease was refractory, from a patient treated with antithyroid drugs. All receptors derive from a female donor with Graves disease.

The J gene is TRBJ2-4, the V gene TRBV27; 7 bases align to TRBD1. The DNA end is more similar to TRBJ2-7, so the J call may be wrong. CDR1 is MNHEY, CDR2 SMNVEV, per germline (reference sequence). The length of the CDR3 is 14 residues. CDR3 amino acids: CASSTGDPAYEQYF. The CDR3 region has the DNA TGTGCCAGCAGTACAGGGGACCCCGCCTACGAGCAGTACTTC.

At least ten counts were recorded for this clonotype. The V gene is TRBV11-2, the J gene TRBJ2-7; TRBD1 aligns across 11 bases. CDR1 and CDR2 (germline): SGHAT, FQNNGV. Trimming took 1 base from V and 7 from J; bases not matched to a gene: 9. This CDR3 is built from 16 residues. The DNA of the CDR3 is TGTGCCAGCAGCTTAGTCCCCGGACAGGGGGCCTCGGAGCAGTACTTC. It translates to CASSLVPGQGASEQYF.

There are many counts of this clonotype. This rearrangement joins TRBV6-9 to TRBJ1-4; TRBD1 matches 7 bases. The CDR3 loop spans 18 amino acids. The germline gives CDR1 MNHGY, CDR2 SVAAGI. V was clipped by 3 bases and J by 4 bases; unmatched bases: 14. The CDR3 reads CASSYSKDHRGINEKLFF. The DNA for the CDR3 is TGTGCCAGCAGTTACTCGAAAGACCACAGGGGTATTAATGAAAAACTGTTTTTT.

The rearrangement links TRBV6-1 to TRBJ2-4, with no clear D. The germline V and J ends were trimmed by 6 bases and 8 bases, with 8 bases remaining between them. Germline-derived CDR1 and CDR2 are MNHNS and SASEGT. This CDR3 has 11 amino acids. The CDR3 region has the DNA TGTGCCAGCAGCCAAGAAGACATTCAGTACTTC. Encoded protein: CASSQEDIQYF.

This clonotype was seen more than once but under ten times. This rearrangement joins TRBV6-9 to TRBJ1-2; a weak D match, TRBD1 (5 bases). Between the trimmed V and J ends, which lost 3 bases and 8 bases, there was a span of 13 bases. CDR3 length: 13 amino acids. Germline CDR1 is MNHGY and CDR2 is SVAAGI. CDR3 DNA sequence: TGTGCCAGCAGTTACTCAGGGACGCGGGGCTACACCTTC. Translation: CASSYSGTRGYTF.

The chain employs TRBV5-1 and TRBJ2-7; the D gene is possibly TRBD2 (5 bases). V lost 0 bases to trimming and J lost 0 bases, with 10 bases between them. The length of the CDR3 is 15 residues. Germline CDR1 and CDR2: SGHRS and YFSETQ. The CDR3 spells CASSLGGGSSYEQYF. CDR3 bases: TGCGCCAGCAGCTTGGGCGGCGGGTCCTCCTACGAGCAGTACTTC.

This clonotype was seen a few times. The chain has TRBV16 and TRBJ1-1; 7 nucleotides match TRBD1. The CDR3 covers 14 residues. Germline trimming cut 4 bases from V and 3 bases from J; bases unmatched to any gene: 5. Looked up from germline, CDR1 is KGHSY and CDR2 is FQNENV. CDR3 protein: CASSLGQDDTEAFF. CDR3 sequence (DNA): TGTGCCAGCAGCCTTGGACAGGATGACACTGAAGCTTTCTTT. Looking up the rest from reference TRBV16 and TRBJ1-1 gives the full variable domain: GEEVAQTPKHLVRGEGQKAKLYCAPIKGHSYVFWYQQVLKNEFKFLISFQNENVFDETGMPKERFSAKCLPNSPCSLEIQATKLEDSAVYFCASSLGQDDTEAFFGQGTRLTVV.

This chain links TRBV6-1 with TRBJ2-7; 10 bases are a match to TRBD2. The CDR3 extends over 15 amino acids. The V gene's germline CDR1 is MNHNS and CDR2 SASEGT. The junction had 8 bases not matched to a gene; V was cut back by 7 bases and J by 2 bases. CDR3 sequence reads: CASTDGTSVTYEQYF. Written as DNA, the CDR3 is TGTGCCAGCACCGACGGGACTAGCGTAACCTACGAGCAGTACTTC.

The chain recombines TRBV7-2 with TRBJ2-7; 9 positions agree with TRBD2. J was trimmed by 2 bases and V by 1 base; bases with no gene match: 6. CDR3 length: 16 amino acids. The germline gives CDR1 SGHTA, CDR2 FQGNSA. Here the CDR3 reads CASSLVWASGAYEQYF. CDR3 coding DNA: TGTGCCAGCAGCTTAGTGTGGGCTAGCGGGGCCTACGAGCAGTACTTC. Full variable domain (rest looked up from reference TRBV7-2 and TRBJ2-7): GAGVSQSPSNKVTEKGKDVELRCDPISGHTALYWYRQSLGQGLEFLIYFQGNSAPDKSGLPSDRFSAERTGGSVSTLTIQRTQQEDSAVYLCASSLVWASGAYEQYFGPGTRLTVT.

A word on this clonotype: This sequence may be a read error, since a much larger clone differs from it by one base. The chain couples TRBV28 to TRBJ1-1; TRBD1 aligns across 7 bases. Germline V gene sequence: CDR1 MDHEN, CDR2 SYDVKM. This CDR3 is built from 15 residues. In DNA, the CDR3 is TGTGCCAGCAGGGGAGCGGACAGGATGAACACTGGAGCTTTCTTT. Translated: CASRGADRMNTGAFF. Together with reference TRBV28 and TRBJ1-1, the CDR3 gives the full variable domain: DVKVTQSSRYLVKRTGEKVFLECVQDMDHENMFWYRQDPGLGLRLIYFSYDVKMKEKGDIPEGYSVSREKKERFSLILESASTNQTSMYLCASRGADRMNTGAFFGQGTRLTVV.

A single count supports this clonotype. This rearrangement joins TRBV20-1 to TRBJ2-3; no definite D call. The CDR3 is 16 residues long. With 0 bases removed from V and 4 bases from J, the gap between germline ends came to 17 bases. Germline-derived CDR1 and CDR2 are DFQATT and SNEGSKA (reference sequence). The CDR3 DNA is TGCAGTGCTAGAGATCGGGCCCCGCAGTTTGCAGATACGCAGTATTTT. Translating gives CSARDRAPQFADTQYF.

This clonotype has ten or more counts. CDR3 loop: CASSKPGITGEPQHF. As DNA, the CDR3 is TGTGCCAGCAGTAAACCGGGAATAACTGGCGAGCCCCAGCATTTT. The chain couples TRBV28 to TRBJ1-5; D unresolved. This CDR3 is built from 15 residues. V was cut by 5 bases and J by 8 bases, with 19 bases left in between. CDR1 and CDR2 from the germline V gene are MDHEN and SYDVKM. Full variable domain (outside the CDR3, taken from reference TRBV28 and TRBJ1-5): DVKVTQSSRYLVKRTGEKVFLECVQDMDHENMFWYRQDPGLGLRLIYFSYDVKMKEKGDIPEGYSVSREKKERFSLILESASTNQTSMYLCASSKPGITGEPQHFGDGTRLSIL.

The sample holds a few counts of this clonotype. The chain joins TRBV10-3 to TRBJ1-4, with a tentative D call TRBD1 (5 bases). Germline lookup yields CDR1 ENHRY and CDR2 SYGVKD. CDR3 size: 14 residues. V lost 0 bases and J 11 bases, leaving 13 bases between the germline ends. The DNA for the CDR3 is TGTGCCATCAGTGAGTCTGTGGAGGGGCCTAAACTGTTTTTT. Translating it yields CAISESVEGPKLFF.

This clonotype was found many times. The gene calls are TRBV29-1 and TRBJ2-7, with D hard to call. The V gene's germline CDR1 is SQVTM and CDR2 ANQGSEA. V lost 4 bases to trimming and J lost 1 base, with 11 bases between them. This CDR3 comprises 13 residues. The CDR3 is CSVGGLGSYEQYF. The CDR3 DNA follows: TGCAGCGTTGGAGGCTTGGGATCCTACGAGCAGTACTTC.

The chain couples TRBV6-2 or TRBV6-3 to TRBJ1-6; D is uncertain. The CDR3 is 14 residues long. Germline V CDR1 and CDR2: MNHEY, SVGEGT. V was clipped by 8 bases and J by 4 bases, with 12 bases between them. This chain's CDR3 is CASGRDVYNSPLHF. The CDR3 DNA is TGTGCCAGCGGCCGGGATGTATATAATTCACCCCTCCACTTT.

This clonotype was detected once. The chain links TRBV18 to TRBJ2-2; D gene unclear. CDR1 is KGHSH, CDR2 LQKENI, per germline. Trimming removed 6 bases from V and 7 bases from J, with 9 bases in between. CDR3 length: 12 residues. The CDR3 here is CASSEIFGELFF. CDR3 in DNA: TGTGCCAGCTCGGAGATCTTCGGGGAGCTGTTTTTT. The complete variable domain, with remaining parts taken from reference TRBV18 and TRBJ2-2, reads NAGVMQNPRHLVRRRGQEARLRCSPMKGHSHVYWYRQLPEEGLKFMVYLQKENIIDESGMPKERFSAEFPKEGPSILRIQQVVRGDSAAYFCASSEIFGELFFGEGSRLTVL.

This clonotype was detected many times. V gene TRBV20-1 combines with J gene TRBJ1-5, with 8 nucleotides matching TRBD1. V was clipped by 6 bases and J by 7 bases; unmatched bases: 5. CDR1 is DFQATT and CDR2 is SNEGSKA in the germline V gene (reference sequence). This CDR3 region has 12 residues. The chain's CDR3 is CSAWDRRQPQHF. The CDR3 DNA reads as TGCAGTGCCTGGGACAGGAGGCAGCCCCAGCATTTT.

This clonotype was seen repeatedly, ten times or more. This chain joins TRBV12-3 or TRBV12-4 and TRBJ1-2, with D possibly TRBD1 on 5 matching bases. The CDR3 consists of 16 residues. Trimming cost V 3 bases and J 0 bases, with 14 bases left between them. CDR3 amino acids: CASSFERDGTNYGYTF. In DNA form, the CDR3 reads TGTGCCAGCAGTTTTGAAAGGGACGGCACTAACTATGGCTACACCTTC.

This clonotype was detected a few times. The chain recombines TRBV18 with TRBJ1-4; 9 bases match TRBD1. V shed 3 bases and J 8 bases; nucleotides not matched to a gene: 7. Germline assignment: CDR1 KGHSH and CDR2 LQKENI. The CDR3 loop spans 15 amino acids. CDR3 DNA: TGTGCCAGCTCACCCCCGGGACAGGGAAGAGAAAAACTGTTTTTT. It yields the protein CASSPPGQGREKLFF. Full variable domain (rest looked up from reference TRBV18 and TRBJ1-4): NAGVMQNPRHLVRRRGQEARLRCSPMKGHSHVYWYRQLPEEGLKFMVYLQKENIIDESGMPKERFSAEFPKEGPSILRIQQVVRGDSAAYFCASSPPGQGREKLFFGSGTQLSVL.

The genes are TRBV11-3 and TRBJ2-2, with D perhaps matching TRBD1 (6 bases). The CDR3 consists of 16 residues. V was cut by 4 bases and J by 0 bases, with 12 bases left in between. Germline CDR1 SGHNT, CDR2 YENEEA. The CDR3 coding sequence is TGTGCCAGCAGCTCCCGAACAGGGTCGAACACCGGGGAGCTGTTTTTT. This translates into CASSSRTGSNTGELFF.

The gene calls are TRBV12-3 or TRBV12-4 and TRBJ2-7, with D unresolved. The CDR3 is made up of 14 amino acids. V was trimmed by 4 bases and J by 3 bases, leaving 13 bases between them. The CDR3 is CASSSFGLSYEQYF. The CDR3 nucleotides are TGTGCCAGCAGTTCCTTTGGGCTTAGCTACGAGCAGTACTTC.

This clonotype was detected a few times. One end of the junction does not line up with germline, which may come from a read error. The chain employs TRBV4-1 and TRBJ1-3; D possibly corresponds to TRBD1 (6 bases). Germline CDR1 MGHRA, CDR2 YSYEKL. CDR3 length: 15 amino acids. The CDR3 here is CASSPTTGYGNTIYF. DNA for the CDR3: TGTGCCAGCAGCCCCACAACAGGGTACGGAAACACCATATATTTT.

In this sample, this clonotype turned up once. This could be a read error, since a much larger clone is one nucleotide away. The rearrangement joins TRBV12-3 or TRBV12-4 to TRBJ1-5; D is uncertain. V lost 6 bases and J 4 bases, leaving 16 bases between the germline ends. The CDR3 runs to 15 residues. CDR3 in amino acids: CASRHSRGGNQPQHF. The CDR3 nucleotides read TGTGCCAGCAGGCACAGTAGAGGAGGAAATCAGCCCCAGCATTTT.